This is a list of T cell receptor beta chains from one sample in a study of T cell repertoires in cytomegalovirus infection. Their target antigens are unknown. TCRdb re-called the reads through MiXCR, storing one row per CDR3 protein. The table has some 940,000 distinct CDR3 sequences, roughly 30% seen once. The sample consisted of cultured CD8+ T cells from PBMCs, taken from culture after CMV antigen stimulation. Every receptor here comes from a human donor in good health (CMV status not recorded). Some clones in this sample may be carry-over from other donors' samples. CDR3s include the opening cysteine and the closing phenylalanine or tryptophan. D genes are given only for firm matches. A clone size is listed for some rows: how often the clone was seen (once, few, many), or a class if it is expanded.

>TRBJ2-5|few|TRBV7-9|TRBD2
TGTGCCAGCAGCCCCTTAGGAGCGGGGCTCCCCCAGGAGACCCAGTACTTC
CASSPLGAGLPQETQYF
>TRBJ1-2|once|TRBV10-2|TRBD1
TGCGCCAGCAGTGGGTTCATCCGGGACAGGGAGGACTATGGCTACACCTTC
CASSGFIRDREDYGYTF
>TRBJ1-2|few|TRBV9|NA
TGTGCCAGCAGCGTAGCTATGGGGGTGGATTATGGCTACACCTTC
CASSVAMGVDYGYTF
>TRBJ1-1|NA|TRBV9|TRBD1
TGTGCCAGCAGCACGGGACAGGGGTCGAACACTGAAGCTTTCTTT
CASSTGQGSNTEAFF
>TRBJ1-2|NA|TRBV7-9|NA
TGTGCCAGCGGGGGGACGCGCTACACCTTC
CASGGTRYTF
>TRBJ2-7|NA|TRBV27|TRBD2
TGTGCCAGCAGTTTTAGCGGGGTCTCCTACGAGCAGTACTTC
CASSFSGVSYEQYF
>TRBJ2-5|many|TRBV7-9|NA
TGTGCCGGGGGCAGCGGGGCAATTGAGACCCAGTACTTC
CAGGSGAIETQYF
>TRBJ2-1|NA|TRBV7-6|NA
TGTACCAGCAGCTCCGTGACAGCAGACAATGAGCAGTTCTTC
CTSSSVTADNEQFF
>TRBJ1-5|once|TRBV27|NA
TGTGCCAGCAGCACTGCCTGGGGCAATCAGCCCCAGCATTTT
CASSTAWGNQPQHF
>TRBJ1-6|many|TRBV7-6|NA
TGTGCCAGCAGCTTAGGGGGGATCGATTCACCCCTCCACTTT
CASSLGGIDSPLHF
>TRBJ2-6|NA|TRBV20-1|NA
TGCAGTGCTAGAGATTACGTCGCCATTGGGGCCAACGTCCTGACTTTC
CSARDYVAIGANVLTF
>TRBJ1-5|NA|TRBV2|NA
TGTGCCAGCAGTGATTGGGGTACGAGCAATCAGCCCCAGCATTTT
CASSDWGTSNQPQHF
>TRBJ1-1|NA|TRBV14|NA
TGTGCCAGCAGCACCGGGGAGGGGGTGGACATGAACACTGAAGCTTTCTTT
CASSTGEGVDMNTEAFF
>TRBJ2-5|few|TRBV2|NA
TGTGCCAGCAGTGAAATGGAGAGGGGAGTGGGAAAGACCCAGTACTTC
CASSEMERGVGKTQYF
>TRBJ1-2|NA|TRBV7-9|NA
TGTGCCAGCAGCTCATTGGAAGATACTAACTATGGCTACACCTTC
CASSSLEDTNYGYTF
>TRBJ2-3|few|TRBV7-3|TRBD1
TGTGCCAGCAGCATACAGGGGTACGGCACAGATACGCAGTATTTT
CASSIQGYGTDTQYF
>TRBJ2-1|NA|TRBV11-2|NA
TGTGCCAGCAGCTACGGACTAAAAGCAGGGAATGAGCAGTTCTTC
CASSYGLKAGNEQFF
>TRBJ1-1|few|TRBV19|TRBD1
TGTGCCAGTAGTTACAGGGGGCAGAGGACTGAAGCTTTCTTT
CASSYRGQRTEAFF
>TRBJ2-5|many|TRBV7-2|TRBD2
TGTGCCAGCAGCTTCGTAGCGGGGGGCCAAGAGACCCAGTACTTC
CASSFVAGGQETQYF
>TRBJ2-3|few|TRBV20-1|TRBD2
TGCAGTGCTAGAGGGCTAGCGGGGGGTTTAGATACGCAGTATTTT
CSARGLAGGLDTQYF
>TRBJ2-2|NA|TRBV5-1|NA
TGCGCCACTGGAAAGGGCGGGGAGCTGTTTTTT
CATGKGGELFF
>TRBJ2-1|few|TRBV9|TRBD2
TGTGCCAGCAGCAACTCGGGGGGTTTAAATGAGCAGTTCTTC
CASSNSGGLNEQFF
>TRBJ2-3|NA|TRBV5-1|NA
TGCGCCAGCAGCTTGGAGGCGGCACGCACAGATACGCAGTATTTT
CASSLEAARTDTQYF
>TRBJ1-5|NA|TRBV14|NA
TGTGCCAGCAGCCAAGGCGACATTGCTCAGCCCCAGCATTTT
CASSQGDIAQPQHF
>TRBJ2-2|NA|TRBV6-6|NA
TGTGCCAGCAGCCCCTTATCCGGAGGGGGAACCGGGGAGCTGTTTTTT
CASSPLSGGGTGELFF
>TRBJ2-6|NA|TRBV7-6|NA
TGTGCCAGCAGCCCGCTTTGGGGGATCGGGGCCAACGTCCTGACTTTC
CASSPLWGIGANVLTF
>TRBJ1-6|few|TRBV10-2|NA
TGCGCCAGCAGTACAGGGAAGCGATCACCCCTCCACTTT
CASSTGKRSPLHF
>TRBJ2-6|NA|TRBV6-2/TRBV6-3|NA
TGTGCCAGCAGTTACAACCGGGACGTAGCACGATCGGCCAACGTCCTGACTTTC
CASSYNRDVARSANVLTF
>TRBJ1-1|NA|TRBV4-2|NA
TGTGCCAGCAGCCCCCCCAGGGTCCTGAACACTGAAGCTTTCTTT
CASSPPRVLNTEAFF
>TRBJ1-3|many|TRBV7-2|TRBD1
TGTGCCAGCAGCATCTCATCGGGGACAGAGAGATTTGGAAACACCATATATTTT
CASSISSGTERFGNTIYF
>TRBJ1-1|NA|TRBV19|NA
TGTGCCAGTGGATCCATGTATTATAGGGACACTGAAGCTTTCTTT
CASGSMYYRDTEAFF
>TRBJ2-3|NA|TRBV25-1|NA
TGTGCCAGCTCGCCGGGACACCACTCCACAGATACGCAGTATTTT
CASSPGHHSTDTQYF
>TRBJ2-7|NA|TRBV15|NA
TGTGCCACAGCCGGACAGAAGACCTCCTACGAGCAGTACTTC
CATAGQKTSYEQYF
>TRBJ1-1|NA|TRBV7-4|NA
TGTGCCAGCAGCCCCACGCGACGAGGAAACACTGAAGCTTTCTTT
CASSPTRRGNTEAFF
>TRBJ2-2|once|TRBV20-1|TRBD2
TGCAGTGCTCATAACGTCGGGACTAGCGGAACCGGGGAGCTGTTTTTT
CSAHNVGTSGTGELFF